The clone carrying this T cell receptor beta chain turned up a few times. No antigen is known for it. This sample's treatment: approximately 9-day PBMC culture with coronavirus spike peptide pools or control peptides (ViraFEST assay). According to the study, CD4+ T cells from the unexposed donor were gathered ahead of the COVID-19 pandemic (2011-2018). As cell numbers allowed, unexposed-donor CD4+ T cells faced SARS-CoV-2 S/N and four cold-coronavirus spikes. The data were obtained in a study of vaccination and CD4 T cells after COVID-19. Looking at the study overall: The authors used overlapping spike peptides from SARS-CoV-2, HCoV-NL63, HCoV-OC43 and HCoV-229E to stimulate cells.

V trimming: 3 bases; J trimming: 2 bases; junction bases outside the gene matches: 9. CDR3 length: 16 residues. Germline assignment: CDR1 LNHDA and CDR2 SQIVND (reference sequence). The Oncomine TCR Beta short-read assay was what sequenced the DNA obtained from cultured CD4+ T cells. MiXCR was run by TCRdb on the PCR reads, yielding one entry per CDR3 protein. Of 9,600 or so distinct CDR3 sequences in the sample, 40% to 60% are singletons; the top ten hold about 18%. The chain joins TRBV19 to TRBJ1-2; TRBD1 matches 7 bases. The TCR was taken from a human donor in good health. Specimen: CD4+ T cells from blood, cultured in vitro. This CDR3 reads CASSIEAGGTNYGYTF. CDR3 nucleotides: TGTGCCAGTAGTATTGAAGCAGGGGGGACGAACTATGGCTACACCTTC.